A selection of T cell receptor beta chains follows, all from one sample in a study of cytomegalovirus exposure and HLA in healthy donors. TCRdb's copy holds only in-frame clones and misses some; the assay was immunoSEQ multiplex PCR. The sample holds about 130,000 clones, 75% to 90% seen once. What was sequenced was PBMCs. The receptor source for this set is a young woman in good health and CMV-seronegative. CDR3s include the opening cysteine and the closing phenylalanine or tryptophan. D genes are given only for firm matches. Size values are once, few and many counts, or a class for expanded clones, and some rows have none.

TRBD1	TRBV19	TRBJ1-1	-	CASSIEPTGGNTEAFF	TGTGCCAGTAGTATAGAGCCGACAGGGGGGAACACTGAAGCTTTCTTT
-	TRBV7-2	TRBJ2-1	-	CASSFFGAGKVFF	TGTGCCAGCAGCTTTTTCGGGGCGGGAAAGGTATTCTTC
TRBD1	TRBV10-1	TRBJ2-2	-	CASSARQGAGTGELFF	TGCGCCAGCAGCGCCCGACAGGGGGCGGGCACCGGGGAGCTGTTTTTT
-	TRBV19	TRBJ2-2	-	CASSQILGSGELFF	TGTGCCAGTAGCCAGATACTAGGGTCCGGGGAGCTGTTTTTT
TRBD1	TRBV7-9	TRBJ1-1	-	CASSLAQGATEAFF	TGTGCCAGCAGCTTAGCACAGGGGGCCACTGAAGCTTTCTTT
-	TRBV10-3	TRBJ1-1	-	CAISSTLTVGRTEAFF	TGTGCCATCAGCTCCACATTGACAGTAGGTAGGACTGAAGCTTTCTTT
-	TRBV9	TRBJ2-2	-	CASSESGTKNTGELFF	TGTGCCAGCAGCGAGTCCGGGACAAAAAACACCGGGGAGCTGTTTTTT
-	TRBV6-1	TRBJ2-1	-	CASRETGYNEQFF	TGTGCCAGCAGGGAAACAGGGTACAATGAGCAGTTCTTC
TRBD2	TRBV7-2	TRBJ2-3	-	CASSLVPLREGVSDTQYF	TGTGCCAGCAGCTTAGTCCCCCTGCGGGAGGGTGTCTCAGATACGCAGTATTTT
-	TRBV19	TRBJ1-4	once	CASSEGGSGEKLFF	TGTGCCAGTAGTGAAGGGGGTTCGGGTGAAAAACTGTTTTTT